This T cell receptor beta chain derives from a study of blood T cells in healthy people across ages. Background on the study: Per every two T cells, about one barcoded beta molecule was captured by template switching.

Overall study results and limits: The unknown donor CMV status may have confounded expanded clonotype changes.

This CDR3 is built from 13 residues. The ends lost 8 bases at V and 8 bases at J; junction bases unmatched: 10. The germline V gene encodes CDR1 WSHSY and CDR2 SAAADI. This clonotype was detected only a few times. No antigen is known for it. PBMCs numbering at least 6 million were isolated per sample. A J-beta primer mix and a sample-barcoded 5' primer were used in a second PCR of about 6 to 12 cycles. In TCRdb, the 5' RACE reads were re-called with MiXCR into one record per CDR3 protein. Here the sample spans some 900,000 distinct CDR3 sequences, more than 25% being singletons. The rearrangement joins TRBV10-2 to TRBJ1-2, with 8 nucleotides matching TRBD1. The source material was blood. The origin of this receptor is a woman of 80 years or more in good health. DNA for the CDR3: TGCGCCAGCCGACAGACAGGGGATGTCGGCTACACCTTC. Its protein product is CASRQTGDVGYTF.